This T cell receptor (beta chain) is drawn from a study of T cells in Graves' hyperthyroidism and ophthalmopathy. Authors of the study amplified TCR beta CDR3 regions from RNA transcripts. TCR CDR3 underwent first-round RT-PCR with the HTBI primer set. TCRdb redid the calling of the multiplex PCR reads with MiXCR, one entry per CDR3 protein. The table shows about 350,000 distinct CDR3 sequences, with over 15% occurring only once. Overall study findings and caveats: Ophthalmopathy got predicted by the model a median approximately six months before its onset.

The study included ophthalmopathy patients with Clinical Activity Score at least 3, NOSPECS grade at least 4 and duration under 3 months. Uncontrolled infection, other autoimmune disease, pregnancy or lactation excluded patients. Clinical symptoms, serum thyroxine and TRAb, thyroid ultrasound and orbital computed tomography were used for the diagnoses. In its sample, this clonotype was seen many times. Antigen: not known. This clonotype was obtained from a woman aged 40 to 50 with Graves' ophthalmopathy. The sequenced material came from blood.

The CDR3 loop is CASSAQGFPQSGELFF. CDR3 nucleotide sequence: TGTGCCAGCAGTGCCCAGGGATTCCCACAAAGCGGGGAGCTGTTTTTT. The chain uses TRBV28 and TRBJ2-2; tentatively, D is TRBD1 (5 bases). The germline V and J ends were trimmed by 5 bases and 7 bases, with 20 bases remaining between them. The CDR3 totals 16 residues. Looked up from germline, CDR1 is MDHEN and CDR2 is SYDVKM.